This is a list of T cell receptor beta chains from one sample in a study of cytomegalovirus exposure and HLA in healthy donors. Assay: immunoSEQ multiplex PCR; the TCRdb copy retains only in-frame clones and omits some. This sample has around 97,000 clones, with less than 9.5% found just once. Sequencing was done on a sample of PBMCs. The receptor set was obtained from a man in his fifties in good health and CMV-seropositive. The CDR3 runs from the conserved cysteine through the conserved F or W. The D gene is left open where the match is weak. The size field is filled for only some rows; it gives once, few, many or a size class.

J	size	V	D	DNA	CDR3
TRBJ2-7	few	TRBV27	TRBD2	TGTGCCAGCAGCCGCGAACTTAGCGGGAGCTCCTACGAGCAGTACTTC	CASSRELSGSSYEQYF
TRBJ2-7	NA	TRBV6-1	TRBD2	TGTGCCAGCGAGCGGGGTTCATACGAGCAGTACTTC	CASERGSYEQYF
TRBJ2-1	NA	TRBV27	NA	TGTGCCAGCAGTTTATTGGGGACTTACCATGAGCAGTTCTTC	CASSLLGTYHEQFF
TRBJ2-1	few	TRBV7-7	TRBD2	TGTGCTAGCAGCTTGGGGACTAGCGTGTACAATGAGCAGTTCTTC	CASSLGTSVYNEQFF
TRBJ2-5	NA	TRBV29-1	NA	TGCAGCGTTGTCCCGGGGAAAGAGACCCAGTACTTC	CSVVPGKETQYF
TRBJ2-7	few	TRBV28	TRBD1	TGTGCCAGCAGGACTCACCATCCTCCGGGACAGGGGTCTTACGAGCAGTACTTC	CASRTHHPPGQGSYEQYF
TRBJ2-2	NA	TRBV18	TRBD1	TGTGCCAGCTCACCATTCAGAGGACAGGGCTATTCCGGGGAGCTGTTTTTT	CASSPFRGQGYSGELFF
TRBJ2-3	NA	TRBV11-3	TRBD1	TGTGCCAGCAGCTTAACGACAGGGACAGATACGCAGTATTTT	CASSLTTGTDTQYF
TRBJ2-7	NA	TRBV27	TRBD2	TGTGCCAGCAGTCGACTAGCGGGATCGGGGGAGCAGTACTTC	CASSRLAGSGEQYF
TRBJ2-2	NA	TRBV5-1	NA	TGCGCCAGAAGCCCCGCGAACACCGGGGAGCTGTTTTTT	CARSPANTGELFF
TRBJ2-7	NA	TRBV30	TRBD1	TGTGCCTGGAGTGTAGGGACAGGTCCCTACGAGCAGTACTTC	CAWSVGTGPYEQYF
TRBJ2-3	NA	TRBV25-1	TRBD1	TGTGCCAGCAGTGACTCGACCGGGACAGGGACTAGCACAGATACGCAGTATTTT	CASSDSTGTGTSTDTQYF
TRBJ1-2	NA	TRBV4-1	NA	TGCGCCAGCAGCCAAGAACAGCAACCCTACTATGGCTACACCTTC	CASSQEQQPYYGYTF
TRBJ2-1	NA	TRBV5-1	TRBD1	TGCGCCAGCAGCGCGACAGGGTACAATGAGCAGTTCTTC	CASSATGYNEQFF
TRBJ2-7	NA	TRBV6-5	TRBD2	TGTGCCAGCAGTCTAGCGGCGAACTCCTACGAGCAGTACTTC	CASSLAANSYEQYF
TRBJ2-7	NA	TRBV30	TRBD1	TGTGCCTGGGACAGGGACTACGAGCAGTACTTC	CAWDRDYEQYF
TRBJ1-4	few	TRBV5-1	TRBD1	TGCGCCAGCAGCACCGGGACAGGGGGGTCAACTAATGAAAAACTGTTTTTT	CASSTGTGGSTNEKLFF
TRBJ1-5	NA	TRBV7-2	NA	TGTGCCAGCAGCTCGAGGGGGAATCAGCCCCAGCATTTT	CASSSRGNQPQHF
TRBJ2-7	NA	TRBV7-3	TRBD2	TGTGCCAGCAGCCCAACCGGGACTAGCTCCTACGAGCAGTACTTC	CASSPTGTSSYEQYF
TRBJ1-1	few	TRBV7-9	TRBD1	TGTGCCAGCAGCCCACAGGGGGGTTACACTGAAGCTTTCTTT	CASSPQGGYTEAFF
TRBJ1-1	NA	TRBV19	NA	TGTGCCAGTTTTAGGGGCAGCACTGAAGCTTTCTTT	CASFRGSTEAFF
TRBJ2-2	NA	TRBV28	TRBD1	TGTGCCAGCAGTTCCCAGGGGGTCGGGGAGCTGTTTTTT	CASSSQGVGELFF
TRBJ2-4	few	TRBV5-1	TRBD1	TGCGCCAGCAGCTTCCTACTGACAGAAGGGGGCAAGGGCATTCAGTACTTC	CASSFLLTEGGKGIQYF
TRBJ1-1	NA	TRBV5-1	TRBD1	TGCGCCAGCAATACACAGGGGAACCACATGAACACTGAAGCTTTCTTT	CASNTQGNHMNTEAFF
TRBJ1-4	few	TRBV28	TRBD1	TGTGCCAGCAGTTTCCAGGGGGCTAAAAATGAAAAACTGTTTTTT	CASSFQGAKNEKLFF
TRBJ2-6	few	TRBV10-3	NA	TGTGCCATCAGTGGACAGGTTTCTGGGGCCAACGTCCTGACTTTC	CAISGQVSGANVLTF
TRBJ2-5	NA	TRBV27	NA	TGTGCCAGCAGAACTCTCGGGAGAGGAGGAGAGACCCAGTACTTC	CASRTLGRGGETQYF
TRBJ1-1	few	TRBV7-8	NA	TGTGCCAGCAGCCCCCTGCAGGGGCTTTTGATCACTGAAGCTTTCTTT	CASSPLQGLLITEAFF
TRBJ2-7	few	TRBV2	NA	TGTGCCAGCAGCCTTAGCTCCTACGAGCAGTACTTC	CASSLSSYEQYF
TRBJ2-1	NA	TRBV19	TRBD2	TGTGCCAGTAGTAAGCGGGATTGGAAGTCCAATGAGCAGTTCTTC	CASSKRDWKSNEQFF
TRBJ1-1	few	TRBV14	TRBD1	TGTGCCAGCAGCCAAGACAGGGGGTTGTTGAACACTGAAGCTTTCTTT	CASSQDRGLLNTEAFF
TRBJ1-1	few	TRBV7-6	NA	TGTGCCAGCAGCTCTTTACCACTCACTGAAGCTTTCTTT	CASSSLPLTEAFF
TRBJ2-7	NA	TRBV27	NA	TGTGCCAGCAGTTTACAAACGGGCTACGAGCAGTACTTC	CASSLQTGYEQYF
TRBJ2-3	NA	TRBV7-9	NA	TGTGCCAGCAGCTCAACAGATACGCAGTATTTT	CASSSTDTQYF
TRBJ1-1	NA	TRBV29-1	NA	TGCAGCGTTGAACCGAGCACTGAAGCTTTCTTT	CSVEPSTEAFF
TRBJ1-1	NA	TRBV30	NA	TGTGCCTGGAGTAGAGAAATGAACACTGAAGCTTTCTTT	CAWSREMNTEAFF
TRBJ2-1	NA	TRBV27	TRBD2	TGTGCCAGCAGTGCCACTAGCGGTAACGCCTACAATGAGCAGTTCTTC	CASSATSGNAYNEQFF
TRBJ1-1	NA	TRBV2	TRBD1	TGTGCCAGGCAACAGGGGAGTACTTTCTTT	CARQQGSTFF
TRBJ2-6	NA	TRBV5-1	NA	TGCGCCAGCAATACAGGTCAGTCTGGGGCCAACGTCCTGACTTTC	CASNTGQSGANVLTF
TRBJ1-5	NA	TRBV9	TRBD1	TGTGCCAGCAGCCCCGGGACAGGGATGGGCAATCAGCCCCAGCATTTT	CASSPGTGMGNQPQHF
TRBJ1-1	few	TRBV6-5	NA	TGTGCCAGCAGCCTGCGGGGAGAGGGCACTGAAGCTTTCTTT	CASSLRGEGTEAFF
TRBJ1-4	NA	TRBV4-3	TRBD1	TGCGCCAGCAGCCAAGAACGAGGGGGCCTGAATGAAAAACTGTTTTTT	CASSQERGGLNEKLFF
TRBJ2-2	NA	TRBV5-1	TRBD2	TGCGCCAGCAGAGGGCCGAGCGGGAGTTATGGCGGGGAGCTGTTTTTT	CASRGPSGSYGGELFF
TRBJ2-2	many	TRBV9	TRBD2	TGTGCCAGCAGCTCCCGGACTAGCGGGAGTGCCGGGGAGCTGTTTTTT	CASSSRTSGSAGELFF
TRBJ1-5	few	TRBV6-6	NA	TGTGCCAGCAGCCAACTCCCGAATCAGCCCCAGCATTTT	CASSQLPNQPQHF
TRBJ1-5	few	TRBV28	NA	TGTGCCAGCAGTCGACAGAACAGCAATCAGCCCCAGCATTTT	CASSRQNSNQPQHF
TRBJ1-4	few	TRBV11-2	NA	TGTGCCAGCAGCTTACTCGGTGAAAAACTGTTTTTT	CASSLLGEKLFF
TRBJ2-2	few	TRBV7-7	TRBD1	TGTGCTAGCAGCCCGCGACAGGGCGGCACCGGGGAGCTGTTTTTT	CASSPRQGGTGELFF
TRBJ1-4	few	TRBV15	TRBD1	TGTGCCACCAGCAGAGGTCCGACAGGGGGTAATGAAAAACTGTTTTTT	CATSRGPTGGNEKLFF
TRBJ1-2	NA	TRBV5-6	NA	TGTGCCAGCAGCTTGGGTTTCAGGGATTCCACCTTC	CASSLGFRDSTF
TRBJ2-1	few	TRBV5-1	TRBD2	TGCGCCAGCTCGAGTAGCGGGAGGGACAATGAGCAGTTCTTC	CASSSSGRDNEQFF
TRBJ2-7	NA	TRBV7-8	TRBD2	TGTGCCAGCAGCTCAAAGGGACTAGCGGGAGTGGACGAGCAGTACTTC	CASSSKGLAGVDEQYF
TRBJ1-6	NA	TRBV9	TRBD1	TGTGCCAGCAGCGCACAACCGACAGGGGGCTTAGGGAATTCACCCCTCCACTTT	CASSAQPTGGLGNSPLHF
TRBJ1-2	NA	TRBV27	NA	TGTGCCAGCAGTCTCCTTATTACAGGCGGCTACACCTTC	CASSLLITGGYTF
TRBJ2-5	NA	TRBV7-2	TRBD1	TGTGCCAGCAGCCAGGGACAGGGGGAGACCCAGTACTTC	CASSQGQGETQYF
TRBJ2-6	NA	TRBV5-5	TRBD1	TGTGCCAGCAGGGGGACAGGGGGTGCCTCTGGGGCCAACGTCCTGACTTTC	CASRGTGGASGANVLTF